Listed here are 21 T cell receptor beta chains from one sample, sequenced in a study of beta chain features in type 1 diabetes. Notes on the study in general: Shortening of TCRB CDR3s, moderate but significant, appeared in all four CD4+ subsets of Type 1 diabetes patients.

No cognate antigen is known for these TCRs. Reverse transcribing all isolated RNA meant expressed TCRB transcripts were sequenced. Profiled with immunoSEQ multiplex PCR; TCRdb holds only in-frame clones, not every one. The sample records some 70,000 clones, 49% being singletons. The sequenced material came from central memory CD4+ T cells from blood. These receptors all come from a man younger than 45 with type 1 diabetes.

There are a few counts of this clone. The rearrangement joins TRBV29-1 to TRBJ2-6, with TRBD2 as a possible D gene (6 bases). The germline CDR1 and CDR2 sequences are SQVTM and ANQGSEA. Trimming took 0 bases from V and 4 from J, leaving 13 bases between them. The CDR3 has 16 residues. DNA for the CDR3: TGCAGCGTTGAAGACCCCTTAGCGGCGGGGGCCAACGTCCTGACTTTC. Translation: CSVEDPLAAGANVLTF.

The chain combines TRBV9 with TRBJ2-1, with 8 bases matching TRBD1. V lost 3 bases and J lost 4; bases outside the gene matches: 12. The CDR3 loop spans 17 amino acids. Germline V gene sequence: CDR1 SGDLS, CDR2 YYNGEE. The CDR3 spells CASSAIAGQGAYNEQFF. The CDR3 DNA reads TGTGCCAGCAGCGCAATAGCTGGACAGGGCGCTTACAATGAGCAGTTCTTC.

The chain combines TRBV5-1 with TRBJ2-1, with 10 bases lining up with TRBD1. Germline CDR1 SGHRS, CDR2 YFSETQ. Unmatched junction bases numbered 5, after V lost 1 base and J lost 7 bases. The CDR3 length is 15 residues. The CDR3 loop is CASSLKGTGVNEQFF. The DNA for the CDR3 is TGCGCCAGCAGCTTGAAGGGGACAGGGGTAAATGAGCAGTTCTTC.

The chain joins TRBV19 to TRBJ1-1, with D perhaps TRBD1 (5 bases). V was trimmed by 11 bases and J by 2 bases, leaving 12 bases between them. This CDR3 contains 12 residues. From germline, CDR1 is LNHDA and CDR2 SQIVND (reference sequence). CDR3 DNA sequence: TGTGCCTCAAGAAGGGGAAACACTGAAGCTTTCTTT. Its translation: CASRRGNTEAFF.

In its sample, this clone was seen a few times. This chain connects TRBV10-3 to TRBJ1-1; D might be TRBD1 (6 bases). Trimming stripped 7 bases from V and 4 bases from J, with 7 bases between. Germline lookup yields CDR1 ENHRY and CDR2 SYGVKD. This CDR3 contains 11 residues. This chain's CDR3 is CAITRGTEAFF. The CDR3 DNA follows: TGTGCCATCACCAGGGGCACTGAAGCTTTCTTT.

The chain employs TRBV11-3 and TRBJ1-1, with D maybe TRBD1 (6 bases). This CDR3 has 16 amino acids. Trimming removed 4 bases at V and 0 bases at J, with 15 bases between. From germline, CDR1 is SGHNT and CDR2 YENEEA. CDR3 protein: CASSSRGFGVNTEAFF. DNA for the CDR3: TGTGCCAGCAGCTCCAGGGGTTTCGGGGTGAACACTGAAGCTTTCTTT.

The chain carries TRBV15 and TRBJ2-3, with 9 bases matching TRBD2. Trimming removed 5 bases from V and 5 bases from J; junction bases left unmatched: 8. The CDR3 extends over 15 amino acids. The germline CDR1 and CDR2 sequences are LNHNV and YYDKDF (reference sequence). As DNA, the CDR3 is TGTGCCACCAGCTTTATAGCGGGGGCTGTAGATACGCAGTATTTT. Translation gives CATSFIAGAVDTQYF.

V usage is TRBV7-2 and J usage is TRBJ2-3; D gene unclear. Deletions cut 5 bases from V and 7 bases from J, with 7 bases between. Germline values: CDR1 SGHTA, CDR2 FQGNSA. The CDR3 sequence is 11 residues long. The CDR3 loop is CASSRGNTQYF. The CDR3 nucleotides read TGTGCCAGCAGCCGAGGAAATACGCAGTATTTT.

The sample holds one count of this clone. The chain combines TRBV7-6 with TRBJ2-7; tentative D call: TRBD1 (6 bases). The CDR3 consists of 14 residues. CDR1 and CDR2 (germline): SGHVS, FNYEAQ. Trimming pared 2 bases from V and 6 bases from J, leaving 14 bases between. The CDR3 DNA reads TGTGCCAGCAGCTTATTCCAGGGGCCTGGCGAGCAGTACTTC. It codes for CASSLFQGPGEQYF.

In DNA form, the CDR3 reads TGTGCCAGTCATCCAACCGGGACAGGGACCTACGAGCAGTACTTC. It is translated as CASHPTGTGTYEQYF. The chain links TRBV19 to TRBJ2-7, with 9 bases identical to TRBD1. V shed 8 bases and J 2 bases; nucleotides not matched to a gene: 10. The CDR3 runs 15 residues. CDR1 is LNHDA and CDR2 is SQIVND in the germline V gene (reference sequence).

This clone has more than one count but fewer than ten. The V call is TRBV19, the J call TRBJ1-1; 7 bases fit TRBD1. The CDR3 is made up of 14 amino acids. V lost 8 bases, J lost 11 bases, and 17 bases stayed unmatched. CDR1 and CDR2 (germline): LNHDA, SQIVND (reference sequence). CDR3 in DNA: TGTGCCAGTCACGTCGACAGGGAGAACCCCCGGGCTTTCTTT. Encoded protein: CASHVDRENPRAFF.

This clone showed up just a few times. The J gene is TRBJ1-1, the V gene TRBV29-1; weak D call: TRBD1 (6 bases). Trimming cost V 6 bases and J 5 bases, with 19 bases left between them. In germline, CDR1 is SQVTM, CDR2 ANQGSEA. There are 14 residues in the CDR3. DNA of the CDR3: TGCAGCGTCGACCGGGCAGGGGATAGGACTGAAGCTTTCTTT. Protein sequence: CSVDRAGDRTEAFF.

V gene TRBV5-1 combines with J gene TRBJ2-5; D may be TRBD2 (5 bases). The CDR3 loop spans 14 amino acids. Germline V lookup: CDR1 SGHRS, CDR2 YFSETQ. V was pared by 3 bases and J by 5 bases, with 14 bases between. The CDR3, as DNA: TGCGCCAGCAGCTCCTGGACTTTACTGGAGACCCAGTACTTC. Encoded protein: CASSSWTLLETQYF.

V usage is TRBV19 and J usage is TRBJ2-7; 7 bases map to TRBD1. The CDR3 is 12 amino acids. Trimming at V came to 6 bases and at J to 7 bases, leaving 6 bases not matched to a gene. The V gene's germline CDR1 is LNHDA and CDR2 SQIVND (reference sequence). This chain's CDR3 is CASSPRQGEQYF. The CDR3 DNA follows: TGTGCCAGTAGCCCGAGACAGGGTGAGCAGTACTTC.

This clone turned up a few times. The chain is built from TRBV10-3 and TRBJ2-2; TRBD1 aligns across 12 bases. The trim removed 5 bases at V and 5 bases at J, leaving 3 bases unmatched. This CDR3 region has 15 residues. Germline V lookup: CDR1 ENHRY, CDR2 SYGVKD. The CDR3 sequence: CAISPGQGATGELFF. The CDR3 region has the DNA TGTGCCATCAGTCCGGGACAGGGGGCTACCGGGGAGCTGTTTTTT.

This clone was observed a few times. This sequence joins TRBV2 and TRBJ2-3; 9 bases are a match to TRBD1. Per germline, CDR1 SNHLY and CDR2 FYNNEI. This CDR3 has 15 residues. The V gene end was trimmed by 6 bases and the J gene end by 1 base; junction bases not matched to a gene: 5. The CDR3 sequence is CASSAQGAGTDTQYF. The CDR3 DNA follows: TGTGCCAGCAGCGCACAGGGGGCGGGCACAGATACGCAGTATTTT.

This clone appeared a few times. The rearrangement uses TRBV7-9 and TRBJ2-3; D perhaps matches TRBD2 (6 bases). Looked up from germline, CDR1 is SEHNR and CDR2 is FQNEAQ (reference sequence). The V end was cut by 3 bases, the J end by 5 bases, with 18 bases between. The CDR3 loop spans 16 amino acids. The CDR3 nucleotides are TGTGCCAGCAGCTTTGATGGGCGGGACGGGGTAGATACGCAGTATTTT. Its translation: CASSFDGRDGVDTQYF.

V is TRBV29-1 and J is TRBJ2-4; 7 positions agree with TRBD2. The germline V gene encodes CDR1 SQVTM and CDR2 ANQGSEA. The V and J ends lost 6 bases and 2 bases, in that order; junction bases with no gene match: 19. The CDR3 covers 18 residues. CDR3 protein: CSVALEGGSGVPKNIQYF. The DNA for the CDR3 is TGCAGCGTCGCCCTCGAGGGAGGGTCGGGCGTGCCCAAAAACATTCAGTACTTC.

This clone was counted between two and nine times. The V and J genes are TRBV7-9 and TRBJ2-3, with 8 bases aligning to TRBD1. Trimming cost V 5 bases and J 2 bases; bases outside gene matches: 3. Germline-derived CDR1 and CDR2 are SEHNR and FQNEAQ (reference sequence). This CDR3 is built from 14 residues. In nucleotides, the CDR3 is TGTGCCAGCAGCCCGACAGGGGACACAGATACGCAGTATTTT. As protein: CASSPTGDTDTQYF.

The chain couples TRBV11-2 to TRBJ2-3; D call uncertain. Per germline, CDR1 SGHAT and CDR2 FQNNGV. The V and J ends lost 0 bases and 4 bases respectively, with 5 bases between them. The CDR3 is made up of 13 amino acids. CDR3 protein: CASSLDQADTQYF. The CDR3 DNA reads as TGTGCCAGCAGCTTAGATCAGGCAGATACGCAGTATTTT.

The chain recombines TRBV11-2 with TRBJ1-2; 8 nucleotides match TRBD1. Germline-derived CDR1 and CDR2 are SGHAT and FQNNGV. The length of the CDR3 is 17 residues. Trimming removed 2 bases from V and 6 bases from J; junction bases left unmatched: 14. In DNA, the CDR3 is TGTGCCAGCAGCTTAAGCTGGCAGGGGGCGAAAGTTAATGGCTACACCTTC. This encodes CASSLSWQGAKVNGYTF. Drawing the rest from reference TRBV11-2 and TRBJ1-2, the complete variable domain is EAGVAQSPRYKIIEKRQSVAFWCNPISGHATLYWYQQILGQGPKLLIQFQNNGVVDDSQLPKDRFSAERLKGVDSTLKIQPAKLEDSAVYLCASSLSWQGAKVNGYTFGSGTRLTVV.